Reported below is one T cell receptor (beta chain). The data originate from a study of T cell changes during pregnancy in multiple sclerosis. Sequencing used immunoSEQ multiplex PCR; TCRdb keeps in-frame clones, though not all of them. The sample carries over 15,000 clones, approximately 88% recorded once. The CDR3 is 17 amino acids. Germline V gene data show CDR1 as LNHDA and CDR2 as SQIVND (reference sequence). The junction had 7 bases not matched to a gene; V was cut back by 5 bases and J by 2 bases. Specimen: CD8+ T cells from peripheral blood mononuclear cells, collected after pregnancy. V is TRBV19 and J is TRBJ2-6; 9 nucleotides align to TRBD1. The sequence was obtained from a female donor in good health, enrolled as a control in a pregnancy study. DNA of the CDR3: TGTGCCAGTAGTCCCCGGACAGGGGATGCTGGGGCCAACGTCCTGACTTTC. Its translation: CASSPRTGDAGANVLTF.